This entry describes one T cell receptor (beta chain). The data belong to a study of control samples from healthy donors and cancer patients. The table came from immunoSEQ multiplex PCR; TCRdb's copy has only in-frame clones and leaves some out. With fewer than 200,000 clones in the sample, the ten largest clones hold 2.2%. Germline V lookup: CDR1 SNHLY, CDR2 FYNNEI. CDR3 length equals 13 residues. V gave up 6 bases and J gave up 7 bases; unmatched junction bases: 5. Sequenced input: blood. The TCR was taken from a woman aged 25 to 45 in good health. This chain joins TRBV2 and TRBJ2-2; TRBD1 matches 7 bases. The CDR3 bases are TGTGCCAGCAGAGATACAGGGGTCGGGGAGCTGTTTTTT. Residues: CASRDTGVGELFF.